The TCR beta chain under discussion was sequenced for a study of blood T cell repertoires in COVID-19. Overall study: Spain, Italy and the United States supplied samples that represented acute and convalescent COVID-19. Sample material is recorded as cDNA or gDNA derived from T cells, B-cell-depleted T cells, or PBMCs.

Authors' methods: Quantification of nucleated cells was approximated via reference gene primer amplification. Here immunoSEQ multiplex PCR was the method, and the copy in TCRdb shows in-frame clones only, minus some. The V and J calls and clone size come from that table; D and trimming were worked out from the DNA. Of approximately 190,000 clones listed, about 88% are singletons. CDR3 length: 18 amino acids. V lost 1 base and J lost 1, with 20 bases in between. Germline V gives CDR1 SGHNT, CDR2 YYREEE (reference sequence). This clonotype originated in a woman between 40 and 55 years old who had recovered from COVID-19. The chain couples TRBV5-4 to TRBJ1-1; perhaps TRBD1 as D (6 bases). Specimen: peripheral blood. The CDR3 here is CASSLNRQTGLGNTEAFF. The CDR3 DNA reads as TGTGCCAGCAGCTTGAATAGGCAGACAGGTTTAGGGAACACTGAAGCTTTCTTT.